The rows below give T cell receptor beta chains drawn from one sample of a study of blood T cell repertoires in COVID-19. The protocol was immunoSEQ multiplex PCR, while the TCRdb copy is restricted to in-frame clones and leaves out a portion. The repertoire holds around 240,000 clones, with just under 85% as singletons. Sample: peripheral blood. These receptors came from an elderly woman with acute or convalescent COVID-19. Both conserved end residues are trimmed from each CDR3. D genes are given only for firm matches.

>TRBV19|.|TRBJ1-5
ASSMAGAFNQPQH
>TRBV15|.|TRBJ2-6
ATSRILRGPSSGANVLT
>TRBV6-5|.|TRBJ2-7
ASSYDSLSYEQY
>TRBV6-1|TRBD1|TRBJ1-3
ASSERGQGRNTIY
>TRBV20-1|.|TRBJ2-7
SAATYEQY
>TRBV7-6|TRBD2|TRBJ2-1
ASSLTGLVRNEQF
>TRBV20-1|.|TRBJ1-3
SASAGWDGNTIY
>TRBV3-1/TRBV3-2|TRBD1|TRBJ2-7
ASSQDYGTGYNEQY
>TRBV10-3|TRBD2|TRBJ2-3
AISERGEGFDTQY
>TRBV5-4|.|TRBJ1-2
ASSLDRAVYGYT
>TRBV5-1|.|TRBJ2-7
ASSRGSGVYEQY
>TRBV5-5|TRBD2|TRBJ2-2
ASSLGAGGNTGELF
>TRBV11-2|.|TRBJ1-2
ASSPAGDYGYT
>TRBV20-1|TRBD1|TRBJ1-4
SASGDRVMEKLF
>TRBV4-3|TRBD2|TRBJ2-1
ASSQGLPSGRAYSYNEQF
>TRBV27|TRBD1|TRBJ2-7
ASSPRQGTYEQY
>TRBV19|TRBD2|TRBJ2-3
ASSIPPGLAGVTDTQY
>TRBV3-1/TRBV3-2|.|TRBJ1-4
ASSPWTDSEKLF
>TRBV25-1|.|TRBJ2-7
ASSELRAANGEQY
>TRBV4-3|TRBD2|TRBJ2-7
ASSPGGGKREQY
>TRBV27|TRBD1|TRBJ1-5
ASRSGQGATQPQH
>TRBV7-9|.|TRBJ2-7
ASSLWDTYEQY
>TRBV6-2/TRBV6-3|TRBD1|TRBJ2-2
ASSFGTANTGELF
>TRBV5-1|.|TRBJ2-7
ASSSDRPAYEQY
>TRBV5-6|TRBD1|TRBJ1-1
ASSLFQGVYTEAF
>TRBV19|.|TRBJ2-4
ASSISGLIAKNIQY
>TRBV7-3|.|TRBJ2-7
ASSLTGGRTDEQY
>TRBV24-1|TRBD2|TRBJ2-1
ATSGASGRAGGYNEQF
>TRBV7-2|.|TRBJ1-3
ASSPQGTRSGNTIY
>TRBV7-9|TRBD1|TRBJ1-1
ASSEGTAGLEAF
>TRBV7-2|.|TRBJ1-2
ASSPDRRYT
>TRBV9|.|TRBJ1-6
ASSVAPEYSPLH
>TRBV7-3|.|TRBJ1-1
ASSLDSYTEAF
>TRBV7-9|.|TRBJ2-7
ASSLATSKGEQY
>TRBV14|TRBD2|TRBJ2-1
ASSRRTSGGYNEQF
>TRBV7-2|TRBD1|TRBJ2-1
ASSLDSGGTRGEQF
>TRBV3-1/TRBV3-2|TRBD1|TRBJ2-5
ASSPTGGQETQY
>TRBV6-2/TRBV6-3|TRBD1|TRBJ1-1
ASSYLGQGRTEAF
>TRBV6-6|.|TRBJ2-7
ASSYSMGAGSYEQY
>TRBV19|TRBD1|TRBJ1-5
ASSIDRVGNQPQH
>TRBV19|TRBD1|TRBJ2-7
ASSPGQGLYEQY
>TRBV3-1/TRBV3-2|.|TRBJ1-4
ASSQGGTNEKLF
>TRBV5-1|.|TRBJ2-2
ATSAGSATGELF
>TRBV7-8|TRBD2|TRBJ2-1
ASSHGGSVGYNEQF
>TRBV7-6|.|TRBJ2-1
ASSLQRTVEQF